This TCR beta chain stems from a study of blood T cell repertoires in COVID-19. Turning to the study itself: Samples came from the United States, Italy and Spain, spanning acute and convalescent COVID-19. The cDNA or gDNA used as material had been derived from T cells, B-cell-depleted T cells, or PBMCs.

In the study's own analysis: Amplified reference gene primers provided the basis for estimating nucleated cell counts. Clones were sequenced by immunoSEQ multiplex PCR, and TCRdb holds only the in-frame ones, with some missing. D and trimming come from the DNA, and the V and J calls and clone size come from that table. The table includes tens of thousands of clones, more than 75% detected once. Sequencing input: peripheral blood. The receptor was isolated from a human donor in a cohort sampled during active COVID-19.

The DNA of the CDR3 is TGTGCCAGCAGTTACACAGGGGGTGGCTACACCTTC. Protein sequence: CASSYTGGGYTF. The chain has TRBV12-3 or TRBV12-4 and TRBJ1-2, with 8 positions matching TRBD1. The CDR3 contains 12 residues. Trimming removed 4 bases from V and 7 bases from J; junction bases left unmatched: 2.